This TCR beta chain stems from a study of blood T cell repertoires in COVID-19. The assay was immunoSEQ multiplex PCR, and TCRdb's table has in-frame clones only and misses some. Of a few hundred thousand clones listed, around 86% are singletons. The CDR3 is made up of 13 amino acids. V was shortened by 3 bases and J by 15 bases, with 21 bases between the two germline ends. CDR1 DFQATT and CDR2 SNEGSKA come from the germline V gene (reference sequence). The sequence derives from a woman between 50 and 59 years old who had recovered from COVID-19. The sequenced sample was PBMCs or T cells enriched from blood (not recorded which). The rearrangement uses TRBV20-1 and TRBJ2-1, with a weak D call TRBD2 (6 bases). This CDR3 reads CSASGLPEDSPFF. CDR3 nucleotides: TGCAGTGCTAGTGGACTACCGGAGGATTCGCCGTTCTTC.